A single sample is the source of the 27 T cell receptor beta chains below, sequenced in a study of blood T cell repertoires in COVID-19. Clones were sequenced by immunoSEQ multiplex PCR, and TCRdb holds only the in-frame ones, with some missing. The top ten clones hold approximately 4.1% of a sample with around 150,000 clones, approximately 86% of them seen once. The sequenced material came from peripheral blood. The receptors come from a woman aged 55-75 years with active or convalescent COVID-19.

The rearrangement links TRBV7-9 to TRBJ1-6; 7 bases fit TRBD1. This CDR3 spans 16 amino acids. Per the germline V gene, CDR1 is SEHNR and CDR2 is FQNEAQ (reference sequence). The trim removed 5 bases at V and 9 bases at J, leaving 13 bases unmatched. The CDR3 loop reads CASSLGDSGKGSPLHF. The CDR3 nucleotides are TGTGCCAGCAGCCTAGGGGACAGTGGCAAAGGTTCACCCCTCCACTTT.

The chain has TRBV11-3 and TRBJ1-2, with D maybe TRBD1 (5 bases). Germline V lookup: CDR1 SGHNT, CDR2 YENEEA. CDR3 length: 12 amino acids. Trimming stripped 0 bases from V and 8 bases from J, with 7 bases between. The CDR3 region is CASSLEQGGYTF. CDR3 DNA sequence: TGTGCCAGCAGCTTAGAGCAGGGAGGCTACACCTTC.

This clone has a handful of counts. This chain uses TRBV2 with TRBJ1-2, with a possible D match to TRBD1 (5 bases). Trimming pared 5 bases from V and 4 bases from J, leaving 11 bases between. The germline V gene encodes CDR1 SNHLY and CDR2 FYNNEI. The CDR3 sequence is 13 residues long. CDR3 sequence reads: CASSPQGTYGYTF. CDR3 coding DNA: TGTGCCAGCAGTCCCCAGGGAACCTATGGCTACACCTTC.

The chain links TRBV19 to TRBJ1-6; D gene ambiguous. Per germline, CDR1 LNHDA and CDR2 SQIVND (reference sequence). The V and J ends lost 7 bases and 3 bases respectively, with 13 bases between them. This CDR3 contains 15 residues. Here the CDR3 DNA reads TGTGCCAGTAAGGAGGGCCTCCACTATAATTCACCCCTCCACTTT. It encodes CASKEGLHYNSPLHF.

The V and J genes are TRBV29-1 and TRBJ1-2; tentatively, D is TRBD1 (6 bases). This CDR3 region has 12 residues. Trimming took off 3 bases at V and 5 bases at J, with 10 bases between the two ends. Germline loops: CDR1 SQVTM, CDR2 ANQGSEA. CDR3 loop: CSVDNRVYGYTF. Written as DNA, the CDR3 is TGCAGCGTTGACAACAGGGTTTATGGCTACACCTTC.

V usage is TRBV5-1 and J usage is TRBJ2-5; TRBD2 aligns across 13 bases. Germline CDR1 SGHRS, CDR2 YFSETQ. The ends lost 0 bases at V and 5 bases at J; junction bases unmatched: 7. The CDR3 totals 17 residues. The CDR3: CASSLGLAGGSLETQYF. CDR3 DNA sequence: TGCGCCAGCAGCTTGGGACTAGCGGGGGGCTCCCTGGAGACCCAGTACTTC.

V is TRBV24-1 and J is TRBJ2-1, with 8 bases identical to TRBD1. CDR1 is KGHDR, CDR2 SFDVKD, per germline. Germline trimming cut 4 bases from V and 5 bases from J; bases unmatched to any gene: 9. The CDR3 runs to 16 residues. CDR3 amino acids: CATSEGSGQVNNEQFF. Here the CDR3 DNA reads TGTGCCACCAGTGAGGGCTCGGGACAGGTAAACAATGAGCAGTTCTTC.

The chain carries TRBV5-6 and TRBJ1-4, with a weak D call TRBD1 (6 bases). Germline V gene data show CDR1 as SGHDT and CDR2 as YYEEEE. The CDR3 covers 16 residues. V lost 0 bases and J 4 bases, leaving 13 bases between the germline ends. CDR3 residues: CASSLVGDNDNEKLFF. CDR3 nucleotides: TGTGCCAGCAGCTTGGTAGGGGACAATGATAATGAAAAACTGTTTTTT.

The chain carries TRBV7-2 and TRBJ1-5, with TRBD1 matching 8 bases. The CDR3 totals 15 residues. V shed 1 base, J shed 4 bases, and the junction held 3 bases outside the gene matches. The V gene's germline CDR1 is SGHTA and CDR2 FQGNSA. The chain's CDR3 is CASSLEDRANQPQHF. The CDR3 nucleotides read TGTGCCAGCAGCTTAGAGGACAGGGCAAATCAGCCCCAGCATTTT. The full variable domain, completed using reference TRBV7-2 and TRBJ1-5, is GAGVSQSPSNKVTEKGKDVELRCDPISGHTALYWYRQSLGQGLEFLIYFQGNSAPDKSGLPSDRFSAERTGGSVSTLTIQRTQQEDSAVYLCASSLEDRANQPQHFGDGTRLSIL.

The J gene is TRBJ1-1, the V gene TRBV3-1 (or the pseudogene TRBV3-2); 8 bases agree with TRBD1. CDR3 size: 11 residues. J lost 5 bases, V lost 9 bases, and 2 bases had no gene match. Looked up from germline, CDR1 is LGHDT and CDR2 is YNNKEL (reference sequence). The CDR3 region has the DNA TGTGCCAGTGGACAGGGAACTGAAGCTTTCTTT. Its translation: CASGQGTEAFF.

The V gene is TRBV11-2, the J gene TRBJ1-2; TRBD1 might be the D (6 bases). The CDR3 is 14 amino acids. Germline V gene data show CDR1 as SGHAT and CDR2 as FQNNGV. The V end was cut by 2 bases, the J end by 9 bases, with 16 bases between. The CDR3 nucleotides are TGTGCCAGCAGCTTACTAGGACAGAAATCGAGCTACACCTTC. This encodes CASSLLGQKSSYTF.

The chain uses TRBV6-6 and TRBJ1-3, with 9 bases aligning to TRBD1. This CDR3 spans 17 amino acids. The J segment lost 0 bases and the V segment lost 5 bases, leaving 8 bases of the junction unmatched. Germline values: CDR1 MNHNY, CDR2 SVGAGI (reference sequence). The CDR3 spells CASSRDRESFSGNTIYF. CDR3 nucleotides: TGTGCCAGCAGTCGGGACAGGGAATCGTTCTCTGGAAACACCATATATTTT.

The rearrangement joins TRBV10-3 to TRBJ1-1; 10 nucleotides line up with TRBD1. This CDR3 spans 14 amino acids. V shed 7 bases, J shed 4 bases, and the junction held 6 bases outside the gene matches. Per the germline V gene, CDR1 is ENHRY and CDR2 is SYGVKD. The CDR3 spells CAIIPGQGSTEAFF. In DNA form, the CDR3 reads TGTGCCATCATACCGGGACAGGGGTCCACTGAAGCTTTCTTT.

The rearrangement links TRBV25-1 to TRBJ2-2, with D maybe TRBD2 (5 bases). CDR1 and CDR2 from the germline V gene are MGHDK and SYGVNS. This CDR3 has 12 amino acids. Trimming stripped 8 bases from V and 6 bases from J, with 10 bases between. The CDR3 loop reads CASHSEAGELFF. The CDR3 DNA reads as TGTGCCAGCCATTCGGAGGCCGGGGAGCTGTTTTTT.

This clone was seen only once. The J gene is TRBJ1-4, the V gene TRBV11-2; D is unclear. The CDR3 is made up of 15 amino acids. Trimming removed 5 bases from V and 5 bases from J, with 15 bases in between. The germline V gene has CDR1 SGHAT and CDR2 FQNNGV. CDR3 sequence: CASSRTEALNEKLFF. The CDR3, as DNA: TGTGCCAGCAGCCGCACCGAGGCCTTAAATGAAAAACTGTTTTTT.

The chain carries TRBV7-2 and TRBJ2-5; tentatively, D is TRBD2 (6 bases). Trimming removed 5 bases at V and 4 bases at J, with 11 bases between. Germline CDR1 SGHTA, CDR2 FQGNSA. The CDR3 is 13 residues long. CDR3 nucleotides: TGTGCCAGCAGCCCTTCCGGGAGAGAGACCCAGTACTTC. Its translation: CASSPSGRETQYF.

The chain carries TRBV5-6 and TRBJ1-2, with D perhaps TRBD1 (5 bases). The CDR3 runs 13 residues. The V gene lost 3 bases and the J gene lost 4 bases, with 10 bases spanning the gap. Germline V gives CDR1 SGHDT, CDR2 YYEEEE. CDR3 sequence (DNA): TGTGCCAGCAGCTACGGACAAGGCTATGGCTACACCTTC. It translates to CASSYGQGYGYTF.

The rearrangement uses TRBV11-2 and TRBJ1-6, with D perhaps matching TRBD1 (5 bases). The CDR3 is 15 amino acids. The V gene lost 1 base and the J gene lost 10 bases, with 14 bases spanning the gap. In germline, CDR1 is SGHAT, CDR2 FQNNGV. CDR3 in amino acids: CASSLGQGMGSPLHF. For the CDR3, the DNA is TGTGCCAGCAGCTTAGGTCAGGGCATGGGATCACCCCTCCACTTT.

This sequence joins TRBV9 and TRBJ2-7; 8 bases line up with TRBD2. Trimming removed 0 bases from V and 3 bases from J; junction bases left unmatched: 8. CDR1 and CDR2 (germline): SGDLS, YYNGEE. This CDR3 spans 16 amino acids. This CDR3 is CASSVAAGGAGYEQYF. The CDR3 DNA reads TGTGCCAGCAGCGTAGCTGCCGGGGGGGCGGGCTACGAGCAGTACTTC.

The V call is TRBV6-5, the J call TRBJ1-6, with a tentative D call TRBD1 (6 bases). This CDR3 contains 14 residues. CDR1 MNHEY and CDR2 SVGAGI come from the germline V gene. Deletions cut 2 bases from V and 14 bases from J, with 16 bases between. The CDR3 spells CASSYTDRYPTLHF. The CDR3, as DNA: TGTGCCAGCAGTTACACCGACAGGTACCCGACCCTCCACTTT.

The V call is TRBV6-5, the J call TRBJ1-2; the D gene is possibly TRBD1 (5 bases). The length of the CDR3 is 13 residues. V gave up 0 bases and J gave up 8 bases, with 10 bases separating them. Germline V CDR1 and CDR2: MNHEY, SVGAGI. The CDR3 DNA follows: TGTGCCAGCAGTTACTCGGCAGGGTTGGGCTACACCTTC. Amino acid sequence: CASSYSAGLGYTF.

This clone occurred once. The V and J genes are TRBV18 and TRBJ2-1, with D possibly TRBD2 on 6 matching bases. Germline lookup yields CDR1 KGHSH and CDR2 LQKENI. Deletions cut 0 bases from V and 8 bases from J, with 8 bases between. This CDR3 comprises 13 residues. This CDR3 reads CASSPPAGYEQFF. DNA for the CDR3: TGTGCCAGCTCACCACCGGCGGGGTATGAGCAGTTCTTC.

This clone showed up just a few times. The rearrangement joins TRBV5-1 to TRBJ1-2, with 9 bases matching TRBD1. The V gene end was trimmed by 4 bases and the J gene end by 6 bases; junction bases not matched to a gene: 10. CDR1 and CDR2 from the germline V gene are SGHRS and YFSETQ. The CDR3 has 15 residues. The CDR3 nucleotides read TGCGCCAGCAGCAGACCGGGACAGGGATTCGATGGCTACACCTTC. This encodes CASSRPGQGFDGYTF.

V and J are TRBV4-3 and TRBJ2-2; 8 nucleotides align to TRBD1. The CDR3 is made up of 17 amino acids. V shed 0 bases and J 3 bases; nucleotides not matched to a gene: 6. Germline V gene lookup returns CDR1 LGHNA and CDR2 YSLEER. For the CDR3, the DNA is TGCGCCAGCAGCCAAGACCCCGCAGGGGGCTACACCGGGGAGCTGTTTTTT. It translates to CASSQDPAGGYTGELFF.

This sequence joins TRBV7-2 and TRBJ1-6, with 7 bases lining up with TRBD1. CDR1 and CDR2 (germline): SGHTA, FQGNSA. Trimming took 4 bases from V and 5 from J; bases not matched to a gene: 8. CDR3 length equals 16 residues. The CDR3 here is CASSSHNRGNNSPLHF. The DNA of the CDR3 is TGTGCCAGCAGCTCCCATAACAGGGGCAATAATTCACCCCTCCACTTT.

This chain connects TRBV7-2 to TRBJ1-4, with D possibly matching TRBD1 (6 bases). The CDR3 is 16 amino acids. The V end lost 5 bases, the J end lost 8 bases, and 21 bases lay between the germline ends. Germline CDR1 is SGHTA and CDR2 is FQGNSA. Here the CDR3 DNA reads TGTGCCAGCAGCAGACGGCTCGGGACACAAAGCGAAAAACTGTTTTTT. Translation: CASSRRLGTQSEKLFF.

In this sample, this clone turned up once. The chain couples TRBV29-1 to TRBJ2-7, with 11 bases fitting TRBD1. Germline CDR1 and CDR2: SQVTM and ANQGSEA. Germline trimming cut 7 bases from V and 5 bases from J; bases unmatched to any gene: 7. The CDR3 consists of 13 residues. CDR3 in DNA: TGCAGCGCCCGGACAGGGGGCCGGAACGAGCAGTACTTC. Its translation: CSARTGGRNEQYF.